One T cell receptor beta chain is described in this entry. Trimming removed 8 bases from V and 8 bases from J; junction bases left unmatched: 5. Germline values: CDR1 SNHLY, CDR2 FYNNEI. This CDR3 has 12 amino acids. Here immunoSEQ multiplex PCR was the method, and the copy in TCRdb shows in-frame clones only, minus some. Counted here are roughly 250,000 clones, approximately 89% occurring once; the ten biggest clones make up around 3%. The data were taken from a study of blood T cell repertoires in COVID-19. Participants came from some 23 US areas, aged about 18 to 95 years. In assigning cohorts, the study relied on participant-reported clinical history.

The TCR comes from a woman between 35 and 50 years old who had been exposed to COVID-19. The gene calls are TRBV2 and TRBJ1-4; the match to TRBD1 covers 7 bases. Specimen: PBMCs or T cells enriched from blood (not recorded which). This chain's CDR3 is CASRQGREKLFF. CDR3 DNA sequence: TGTGCCAGCCGACAGGGTAGAGAAAAACTGTTTTTT.